A selection of T cell receptor beta chains follows, all from one sample in a study of blood T cell repertoires in COVID-19. The data were produced by immunoSEQ multiplex PCR, yet TCRdb's version contains in-frame clones alone and is incomplete. Among over 600,000 clones listed, 70% to 90% were seen once. Sequences were obtained from peripheral blood. The source is a young woman with acute or convalescent COVID-19. The CDR3 runs from the conserved cysteine through the conserved F or W. D genes are given only for firm matches. Clone size is given for some rows only: seen once, a few or many times, or a class if the clone is expanded.

>TRBJ2-3|-|TRBD2|TRBV3-1/TRBV3-2
CASSRTSGSPSTDTQYF
TGTGCCAGCAGCCGAACTAGCGGGAGTCCTAGCACAGATACGCAGTATTTT
>TRBJ1-2|-|TRBD1|TRBV30
CAWSHRGRGLHGYTF
TGTGCCTGGAGTCACAGAGGCAGGGGGCTTCATGGCTACACCTTC
>TRBJ1-4|-|-|TRBV15
CATSGWNEKLFF
TGTGCCACTTCAGGGTGGAATGAAAAACTGTTTTTT
>TRBJ1-1|-|-|TRBV6-5
CASTEGRGPHTEAFF
TGTGCCAGCACCGAGGGGAGGGGCCCCCACACTGAAGCTTTCTTT
>TRBJ2-3|-|TRBD2|TRBV5-1
CASSGRGGVWDTQYF
TGCGCCAGCAGCGGGCGCGGGGGGGTTTGGGATACGCAGTATTTT
>TRBJ1-4|-|TRBD1|TRBV5-5
CASSGTDEKLFF
TGTGCCAGCAGCGGGACAGATGAAAAACTGTTTTTT
>TRBJ1-2|-|-|TRBV7-2
CASSPGLIRGYGYTF
TGTGCCAGCAGCCCTGGACTAATCCGGGGCTATGGCTACACCTTC
>TRBJ1-5|-|-|TRBV30
CAWSVRDNQPQHF
TGTGCCTGGAGTGTACGGGACAATCAGCCCCAGCATTTT
>TRBJ1-1|-|-|TRBV5-8
CASSFSWGGRDTEAFF
TGTGCCAGCAGCTTTTCATGGGGGGGGCGCGATACTGAAGCTTTCTTT
>TRBJ1-2|few|-|TRBV6-5
CASSYARNYGYTF
TGTGCCAGCAGTTACGCGCGGAACTATGGCTACACCTTC
>TRBJ2-3|-|-|TRBV10-3
CAISARASTDTQYF
TGTGCCATCAGTGCCAGGGCGAGCACAGATACGCAGTATTTT
>TRBJ2-6|-|-|TRBV12-5
CASGPQGGIPGANVLTF
TGTGCTAGTGGTCCACAAGGGGGTATACCCGGGGCCAACGTCCTGACTTTC
>TRBJ1-1|-|TRBD1|TRBV27
CASSGGTVGNTEAFF
TGTGCCAGCAGTGGGGGGACAGTCGGGAACACTGAAGCTTTCTTT
>TRBJ2-7|-|TRBD1|TRBV6-1
CASSEDAGTGNHEQYF
TGTGCCAGCAGTGAAGACGCTGGGACAGGTAACCACGAGCAGTACTTC
>TRBJ2-4|-|-|TRBV4-3
CASSQDWRADIQYF
TGCGCCAGCAGCCAAGATTGGAGGGCCGACATTCAGTACTTC